This T cell receptor (beta chain) was identified in a study of T-cell reconstitution after alpha-beta-depleted transplantation in children. CDR1 is MNHEY and CDR2 is SVGAGI in the germline V gene. CDR3 length: 13 residues. V was pared by 1 base and J by 7 bases, with 8 bases between. For TCRbeta, the library was prepared with unique molecular identifiers. TCRdb re-called the PCR reads through MiXCR, storing one row per CDR3 protein. The sample includes about 230,000 distinct CDR3 sequences, around 12% of them seen just once. This clonotype came up many times. The rearrangement links TRBV6-5 to TRBJ2-1, with D tentatively TRBD1 (5 bases). The clonotype comes from a human donor who donated a stem cell graft to a child with acute lymphoblastic leukemia. Here the sequenced sample was PBMCs from the stem cell graft donor, taken from the stem cell graft. This chain's CDR3 is CASSYLGENEQFF. Here the CDR3 DNA reads TGTGCCAGCAGTTACTTAGGGGAAAATGAGCAGTTCTTC.